The rows below give T cell receptor beta chains drawn from one sample of a study of blood T cell repertoires in COVID-19. Using immunoSEQ multiplex PCR, the repertoire was profiled, and TCRdb retains in-frame clones only, with some absent. The sample lists some 100,000 clones, roughly 80% seen once, with 2.5% to 3% in the top ten. Specimen: peripheral blood. The receptor set was obtained from a man aged 50-59 years with acute or convalescent COVID-19. The CDR3 runs from the conserved cysteine through the conserved F or W. A D gene is named only where the DNA matches it firmly. The size field is filled for only some rows; it gives once, few, many or a size class.

d_call	v_call	j_call	clone_size	cdr3_aa	cdr3_nt
TRBD1	TRBV19	TRBJ2-2	NA	CASTLQGVDTGELFF	TGTGCCAGTACCTTACAGGGGGTGGACACCGGGGAGCTGTTTTTT
TRBD1	TRBV7-3	TRBJ1-1	NA	CASSAGTGLDTEAFF	TGTGCCAGCAGTGCCGGGACAGGGCTAGACACTGAAGCTTTCTTT
NA	TRBV5-5	TRBJ1-2	NA	CASSLQTGNYGYTF	TGTGCCAGCAGCTTGCAGACAGGAAACTATGGCTACACCTTC
TRBD2	TRBV7-2	TRBJ2-2	NA	CASSKTSGSRTGELFF	TGTGCCAGCAGCAAGACTAGCGGGAGTCGCACCGGGGAGCTGTTTTTT
NA	TRBV27	TRBJ1-4	NA	CASSLFHSEKLFF	TGTGCCAGCAGTTTATTTCATAGTGAAAAACTGTTTTTT
NA	TRBV10-3	TRBJ1-5	NA	CAISESPGVSNQPQHF	TGTGCCATCAGTGAGTCGCCAGGGGTTAGCAATCAGCCCCAGCATTTT
TRBD2	TRBV29-1	TRBJ2-7	NA	CSVVSGRAYEQYF	TGCAGCGTTGTGAGCGGGAGGGCCTACGAGCAGTACTTC
TRBD2	TRBV23-1	TRBJ2-1	NA	CASSLTGLALSSYNEQFF	TGCGCCAGCAGTCTGACGGGACTAGCGTTAAGCTCCTACAATGAGCAGTTCTTC
TRBD2	TRBV4-1	TRBJ2-1	NA	CASSQVVAGVHEQFF	TGCGCCAGCAGCCAAGTGGTAGCGGGGGTCCATGAGCAGTTCTTC
TRBD1	TRBV7-2	TRBJ2-5	NA	CASSVRFDRVQESQYF	TGTGCCAGCAGCGTTAGATTCGACAGGGTCCAAGAGAGCCAGTACTTC
NA	TRBV5-1	TRBJ1-4	NA	CASSFDGEKLFF	TGCGCCAGCAGCTTTGACGGGGAAAAACTGTTTTTT
NA	TRBV7-8	TRBJ2-5	NA	CASSLEPNRETQYF	TGTGCCAGCAGCTTAGAACCGAATAGAGAGACCCAGTACTTC
NA	TRBV5-4	TRBJ2-5	NA	CASSLGQGRGQETQYF	TGTGCCAGCAGCTTGGGACAGGGGAGGGGGCAAGAGACCCAGTACTTC
NA	TRBV4-1	TRBJ2-1	NA	CASSQEGSGHNEQFF	TGCGCCAGCAGCCAAGAGGGTAGCGGCCACAATGAGCAGTTCTTC
NA	TRBV28	TRBJ1-2	NA	CASSLTGYGYTF	TGTGCCAGCAGTCTAACAGGGTATGGCTACACCTTC
TRBD1	TRBV6-2/TRBV6-3	TRBJ2-7	NA	CASSSRDRVYEQYF	TGTGCCAGCAGTTCCAGGGACAGGGTCTACGAGCAGTACTTC
NA	TRBV15	TRBJ1-5	NA	CATSGAYSNQPQHF	TGTGCCACCAGCGGGGCCTATAGCAATCAGCCCCAGCATTTT
NA	TRBV6-1	TRBJ1-2	NA	CASSEIFPSEYGYTF	TGTGCCAGCAGTGAAATCTTCCCCTCGGAGTATGGCTACACCTTC
TRBD2	TRBV3-1/TRBV3-2	TRBJ2-1	NA	CASSHSPSGGGNEQFF	TGTGCCAGCAGCCACAGCCCTAGCGGGGGGGGCAATGAGCAGTTCTTC
TRBD2	TRBV7-6	TRBJ2-3	NA	CASSLFPLAGGPDTDTQYF	TGTGCCAGCAGCTTATTTCCCCTAGCGGGGGGGCCGGACACAGATACGCAGTATTTT
TRBD2	TRBV7-9	TRBJ2-1	once	CASSPGLAFYNEQFF	TGTGCCAGCAGCCCTGGACTAGCGTTCTACAATGAGCAGTTCTTC
NA	TRBV5-1	TRBJ1-1	NA	CASSLGGETEAFF	TGCGCCAGCAGCTTGGGGGGAGAGACTGAAGCTTTCTTT
NA	TRBV24-1	TRBJ2-2	NA	CATSDLPDNTGELFF	TGTGCCACCAGTGATTTGCCAGATAACACCGGGGAGCTGTTTTTT
NA	TRBV5-1	TRBJ1-6	medium-sized	CASSLQRPGATNSPLHF	TGCGCCAGCAGCTTACAGAGACCTGGGGCAACGAATTCACCCCTCCACTTT
TRBD1	TRBV28	TRBJ1-1	once	CAHRQGGDTEAFF	TGTGCCCACCGACAGGGGGGAGACACTGAAGCTTTCTTT
TRBD1	TRBV19	TRBJ1-4	NA	CASSNAIRGRQGRSTNEKLFF	TGTGCCAGTAGCAATGCCATTCGGGGGAGACAGGGACGTTCAACTAATGAAAAACTGTTTTTT
TRBD2	TRBV14	TRBJ2-3	NA	CASSRWTSGTTDTQYF	TGTGCCAGCAGCCGATGGACTAGCGGAACTACAGATACGCAGTATTTT
TRBD1	TRBV6-5	TRBJ1-5	many	CASSLGQANQPQHF	TGTGCCAGCAGCCTGGGACAGGCAAATCAGCCCCAGCATTTT
TRBD1	TRBV6-1	TRBJ2-1	NA	CASAIDRAYNEQFF	TGTGCCAGCGCCATAGACAGGGCTTACAATGAGCAGTTCTTC
TRBD2	TRBV24-1	TRBJ2-2	NA	CATSGEPGLATGELFF	TGTGCCACCAGTGGCGAACCGGGACTAGCGACCGGGGAGCTGTTTTTT
NA	TRBV5-6	TRBJ2-7	NA	CASSQYRVEQYF	TGTGCCAGCAGCCAATACAGGGTCGAGCAGTACTTC
NA	TRBV27	TRBJ2-7	few	CASSLSGVEQYF	TGTGCCAGCAGTTTATCCGGGGTCGAGCAGTACTTC
TRBD1	TRBV12-3/TRBV12-4	TRBJ2-1	NA	CASRTGWNEQFF	TGTGCCAGCAGGACAGGGTGGAATGAGCAGTTCTTC
NA	TRBV7-6	TRBJ1-1	few	CASSKTVNTEAFF	TGTGCCAGCAGCAAGACAGTCAACACTGAAGCTTTCTTT
NA	TRBV6-5	TRBJ1-1	NA	CASTQNQGGNTEAFF	TGTGCCAGCACCCAAAACCAGGGAGGGAACACTGAAGCTTTCTTT
NA	TRBV27	TRBJ2-1	NA	CASSLSAGPNNEQFF	TGTGCCAGCAGTTTATCCGCGGGGCCGAACAATGAGCAGTTCTTC
TRBD2	TRBV3-1/TRBV3-2	TRBJ2-7	NA	CASSHRIAGGNEQYF	TGTGCCAGCAGCCACAGGATAGCGGGAGGTAACGAGCAGTACTTC
TRBD1	TRBV27	TRBJ1-5	NA	CASKPGQPNQPQHF	TGTGCCAGCAAGCCGGGACAGCCTAATCAGCCCCAGCATTTT
TRBD2	TRBV3-1/TRBV3-2	TRBJ2-3	once	CASSRPSGGTSDTQYF	TGTGCCAGCAGCCGGCCTAGCGGGGGGACCTCAGATACGCAGTATTTT
NA	TRBV7-9	TRBJ2-5	few	CASSLALQGRETQYF	TGTGCCAGCAGCTTAGCATTACAGGGAAGGGAGACCCAGTACTTC
NA	TRBV7-6	TRBJ1-6	NA	CASSAGFSYSPLHF	TGTGCCAGCAGCGCGGGTTTTAGCTATTCACCCCTCCACTTT
NA	TRBV7-8	TRBJ1-2	NA	CASSPKQGGPYGYTF	TGTGCCAGCAGCCCTAAACAGGGAGGGCCCTATGGCTACACCTTC
TRBD1	TRBV2	TRBJ1-4	NA	CASSEFTGGQEKLFF	TGTGCCAGCAGTGAATTTACAGGGGGACAAGAAAAACTGTTTTTT
TRBD2	TRBV5-4	TRBJ2-2	NA	CASSSWTSGNTGELFF	TGTGCCAGCAGCTCCTGGACTAGCGGTAACACCGGGGAGCTGTTTTTT
TRBD1	TRBV3-1/TRBV3-2	TRBJ2-7	NA	CASSQGTGGMSYEQYF	TGTGCCAGCAGCCAAGGGACAGGGGGCATGTCCTACGAGCAGTACTTC
NA	TRBV7-3	TRBJ2-1	few	CASSLGGFFF	TGTGCCAGCAGCTTAGGGGGGTTCTTCTTC
NA	TRBV5-1	TRBJ1-3	NA	CASSPEDSRGNTIYF	TGCGCCAGCAGCCCGGAGGACAGCCGAGGAAACACCATATATTTT
NA	TRBV5-5	TRBJ1-1	NA	CASSGAMNTEAFF	TGTGCCAGCAGCGGGGCCATGAACACTGAAGCTTTCTTT
NA	TRBV12-3/TRBV12-4	TRBJ1-1	NA	CASSYSGSEAFF	TGTGCCAGCAGTTATAGCGGGTCTGAAGCTTTCTTT
NA	TRBV2	TRBJ2-7	once	CASSAQGSGSYEQYF	TGTGCCAGCAGTGCCCAGGGGTCGGGGAGCTACGAGCAGTACTTC
TRBD1	TRBV18	TRBJ1-3	NA	CASSPGQASSGNTIYF	TGTGCCAGCTCACCTGGACAGGCTAGCTCTGGAAACACCATATATTTT
NA	TRBV7-2	TRBJ1-6	few	CASSLDSRNSPLHF	TGTGCCAGCAGCTTAGATAGCAGAAATTCACCCCTCCACTTT